The 29 T cell receptor beta chains below all came from one sample that was sequenced in a study of cytomegalovirus exposure and HLA in healthy donors. It was with 60 Vbeta and 13 Jbeta primers that the PCR ran. Assay: immunoSEQ multiplex PCR; the TCRdb copy retains only in-frame clones and omits some. The sample records roughly 250,000 clones, just under 85% being singletons. The sample consisted of PBMCs. Source of these receptors: a woman aged 40-49 years in good health and CMV-seropositive.

This chain connects TRBV18 to TRBJ2-7; 8 nucleotides line up with TRBD1. Trimming at V came to 4 bases and at J to 3 bases, leaving 2 bases not matched to a gene. The CDR3 spans 13 residues. Germline CDR1 and CDR2: KGHSH and LQKENI. The CDR3 DNA reads as TGTGCCAGCTCACGAACAGGGGGCTACGAGCAGTACTTC. Translated, it gives CASSRTGGYEQYF.

The chain links TRBV4-1 to TRBJ2-7; D possibly corresponds to TRBD1 (6 bases). Germline lookup yields CDR1 MGHRA and CDR2 YSYEKL. The CDR3 runs to 16 residues. V gave up 0 bases and J gave up 2 bases, with 14 bases separating them. CDR3 nucleotide sequence: TGCGCCAGCAGCCAAGAATTTGGGACATTAACCTACGAGCAGTACTTC. Translated, it gives CASSQEFGTLTYEQYF.

For this clone: The junction departs from germline at one end; a sequencing error may be responsible. The V gene is TRBV7-9, the J gene TRBJ1-6; no reliable D call. The CDR3 has 12 residues. Germline CDR1 is SEHNR and CDR2 is FQNEAQ (reference sequence). Here the CDR3 reads CSSSLSASPLHF. The CDR3, as DNA: TGTTCCAGCAGCTTGTCAGCTAGTCCCCTCCACTTT.

The chain combines TRBV10-3 with TRBJ1-1; 10 nucleotides match TRBD1. Germline loops: CDR1 ENHRY, CDR2 SYGVKD. Germline trimming cut 5 bases from V and 4 bases from J; bases unmatched to any gene: 4. This CDR3 has 14 amino acids. This CDR3 reads CAISTGTGATEAFF. CDR3 in DNA: TGTGCCATCAGTACCGGGACAGGGGCCACTGAAGCTTTCTTT.

This clone was picked up a small number of times. The chain recombines TRBV5-1 with TRBJ1-4; D is possibly TRBD1 (6 bases). The CDR3 covers 14 residues. Trimming cost V 4 bases and J 7 bases, with 14 bases left between them. Germline V gene lookup returns CDR1 SGHRS and CDR2 YFSETQ. CDR3 DNA: TGCGCCAGCAGCATGACCAGGGGCAGTGAAAAACTGTTTTTT. Protein sequence: CASSMTRGSEKLFF.

The chain uses TRBV6-5 and TRBJ1-1; the D gene is possibly TRBD1 (5 bases). This CDR3 spans 14 amino acids. Trimming removed 2 bases at V and 1 base at J, with 8 bases between. The germline CDR1 and CDR2 sequences are MNHEY and SVGAGI. The chain's CDR3 is CASSYGQRNTEAFF. The CDR3 DNA reads as TGTGCCAGCAGTTACGGACAACGGAACACTGAAGCTTTCTTT.

This CDR3 reads CASSIQGLAPSSYNEQFF. DNA for the CDR3: TGTGCCAGTAGTATACAGGGACTAGCGCCGAGCTCCTACAATGAGCAGTTCTTC. The rearrangement joins TRBV19 to TRBJ2-1, with 10 bases identical to TRBD2. V was pared by 2 bases and J by 0 bases, with 7 bases of the junction left unmatched. CDR1 is LNHDA, CDR2 SQIVND, per germline (reference sequence). The CDR3 runs to 18 residues.

The chain joins TRBV4-3 to TRBJ1-4; no definite D call. CDR3 length equals 16 residues. Deletions cut 4 bases from V and 4 bases from J, with 16 bases between. From germline, CDR1 is LGHNA and CDR2 YSLEER. CDR3 in DNA: TGCGCCAGCAGCCTCAGCCCGGCGGGAAATAATGAAAAACTGTTTTTT. This sequence encodes CASSLSPAGNNEKLFF.

V gene TRBV9 combines with J gene TRBJ1-5, with 11 bases aligning to TRBD1. CDR3 length equals 14 residues. With 3 bases clipped from V and 6 bases from J, the junction kept 2 bases outside the gene matches. Germline CDR1 and CDR2: SGDLS and YYNGEE. CDR3 sequence: CASSEDRGPQPQHF. The CDR3 DNA is TGTGCCAGCAGCGAGGACAGGGGGCCTCAGCCCCAGCATTTT. The complete variable domain, with remaining parts taken from reference TRBV9 and TRBJ1-5, reads DSGVTQTPKHLITATGQRVTLRCSPRSGDLSVYWYQQSLDQGLQFLIQYYNGEERAKGNILERFSAQQFPDLHSELNLSSLELGDSALYFCASSEDRGPQPQHFGDGTRLSIL.

This chain uses TRBV19 with TRBJ1-5, with 7 bases fitting TRBD1. V lost 4 bases, J lost 0 bases, and 3 bases stayed unmatched. This CDR3 has 15 amino acids. Germline V CDR1 and CDR2: LNHDA, SQIVND (reference sequence). In DNA, the CDR3 is TGTGCCAGTAGTACCGGGACAGCTAGCAATCAGCCCCAGCATTTT. It yields the protein CASSTGTASNQPQHF.

This rearrangement joins TRBV9 to TRBJ2-7; D may be TRBD2 (5 bases). Germline V CDR1 and CDR2: SGDLS, YYNGEE. V was clipped by 0 bases and J by 4 bases, with 14 bases between them. The CDR3 consists of 15 residues. The CDR3 coding sequence is TGTGCCAGCAGCGTAGACGGCCAAGGCGGGTACGAGCAGTACTTC. Translated: CASSVDGQGGYEQYF.

This clone was seen just once. The J gene is TRBJ2-3, the V gene TRBV25-1; D is perhaps TRBD2 (5 bases). Germline loops: CDR1 MGHDK, CDR2 SYGVNS. The germline V and J ends were trimmed by 1 base and 3 bases, with 11 bases remaining between them. This CDR3 contains 15 residues. The DNA for the CDR3 is TGTGCCAGCAGTGAATCCGGGGATGGTACAGATACGCAGTATTTT. Protein product: CASSESGDGTDTQYF.

This chain uses TRBV7-9 with TRBJ1-4; D uncertain. The V and J ends lost 3 bases and 6 bases respectively, with 11 bases between them. The CDR3 totals 14 residues. CDR1 is SEHNR and CDR2 is FQNEAQ in the germline V gene (reference sequence). CDR3 protein: CASSLGVKDEKLFF. CDR3 DNA: TGTGCCAGCAGCTTGGGCGTAAAGGATGAAAAACTGTTTTTT.

The chain uses TRBV9 and TRBJ2-7; the D is unclear. V was clipped by 4 bases and J by 4 bases, with 15 bases between them. The CDR3 has 14 amino acids. The germline V gene has CDR1 SGDLS and CDR2 YYNGEE. For the CDR3, the DNA is TGTGCCAGCAGCCCCGAACCGTCTGAGTACGAGCAGTACTTC. Protein: CASSPEPSEYEQYF.

With respect to this clone: One end of the junction does not line up with germline, which may come from a read error. The V gene is TRBV28, the J gene TRBJ2-7; 7 positions match TRBD1. Germline V gene sequence: CDR1 MDHEN, CDR2 SYDVKM. The CDR3 spans 16 residues. The CDR3 DNA is TGTGCCAGCGGTACAGAGACAGGGTTCGCGAACGCACCAAAAATCTTC. The encoded protein is CASGTETGFANAPKIF. Full variable domain (outside the CDR3, taken from reference TRBV28 and TRBJ2-7): DVKVTQSSRYLVKRTGEKVFLECVQDMDHENMFWYRQDPGLGLRLIYFSYDVKMKEKGDIPEGYSVSREKKERFSLILESASTNQTSMYLCASGTETGFANAPKIFGPGTRLTVT.

The rearrangement links TRBV19 to TRBJ2-3; possibly TRBD2 for D (5 bases). The CDR3 totals 13 residues. The V gene's germline CDR1 is LNHDA and CDR2 SQIVND (reference sequence). V was pared by 4 bases and J by 1 base, with 6 bases between. The CDR3 sequence is CASSTRGTDTQYF. The CDR3 nucleotides read TGTGCCAGTAGTACGAGGGGCACAGATACGCAGTATTTT.

The gene calls are TRBV6-5 and TRBJ2-1; a weak D match, TRBD1 (5 bases). The germline V and J ends were trimmed by 7 bases and 0 bases, with 7 bases remaining between them. Germline V lookup: CDR1 MNHEY, CDR2 SVGAGI. The CDR3 runs to 13 residues. CDR3 residues: CASIGDSYNEQFF. The CDR3 bases are TGTGCCAGCATAGGGGACTCCTACAATGAGCAGTTCTTC.

This sequence joins TRBV15 and TRBJ1-5; 7 nucleotides agree with TRBD1. Germline V CDR1 and CDR2: LNHNV, YYDKDF (reference sequence). V shed 3 bases, J shed 11 bases, and the junction held 16 bases outside the gene matches. The CDR3 is made up of 16 amino acids. The CDR3 DNA is TGTGCCACCAGCAGGGGACCCCACAGGGGCCCTACGGCCCAGCATTTT. Protein product: CATSRGPHRGPTAQHF. The whole variable domain, remainder taken from reference TRBV15 and TRBJ1-5, is DAMVIQNPRYQVTQFGKPVTLSCSQTLNHNVMYWYQQKSSQAPKLLFHYYDKDFNNEADTPDNFQSRRPNTSFCFLDIRSPGLGDTAMYLCATSRGPHRGPTAQHFGDGTRLSIL.

This clone was detected only once. The gene calls are TRBV7-9 and TRBJ1-2, with 9 bases matching TRBD1. The V segment lost 5 bases and the J segment 6 bases; nucleotides outside the gene matches: 4. Germline CDR1 reads SEHNR; CDR2 reads FQNEAQ (reference sequence). This CDR3 contains 13 residues. CDR3 sequence reads: CASSPQGANGYTF. CDR3 bases: TGTGCCAGCAGCCCACAGGGGGCTAATGGCTACACCTTC.

V gene TRBV6-4 combines with J gene TRBJ2-1; 7 bases fit TRBD2. The trim removed 2 bases at V and 8 bases at J, leaving 6 bases unmatched. The germline V gene encodes CDR1 MRHNA and CDR2 SNTAGT. The CDR3 contains 14 residues. The CDR3 reads CASSDGTTSDEQFF. In DNA, the CDR3 is TGTGCCAGCAGTGACGGGACTACCTCGGATGAGCAGTTCTTC.

This chain joins TRBV28 and TRBJ2-3; possibly TRBD2 for D (6 bases). The V end lost 5 bases, the J end lost 2 bases, and 11 bases lay between the germline ends. This CDR3 is built from 14 residues. The germline gives CDR1 MDHEN, CDR2 SYDVKM. DNA for the CDR3: TGTGCCAGCAGTGAGGGAGGTAACACAGATACGCAGTATTTT. This codes for CASSEGGNTDTQYF.

J is TRBJ2-3 and V is TRBV27; D unresolved. V lost 8 bases, J lost 11 bases, and 14 bases lay in between. This CDR3 comprises 11 residues. Germline CDR1 is MNHEY and CDR2 is SMNVEV (reference sequence). In nucleotides, the CDR3 is TGTGCCAGCGGAGTAGTCTTCAGGCAGTATTTT. As protein: CASGVVFRQYF.

The V call is TRBV19, the J call TRBJ2-3; 9 nucleotides align to TRBD1. The CDR3 is 14 amino acids. CDR1 is LNHDA and CDR2 is SQIVND in the germline V gene (reference sequence). The V segment lost 6 bases and the J segment 3 bases; nucleotides outside the gene matches: 4. The CDR3: CASRETGGTDTQYF. The CDR3 nucleotides read TGTGCCAGTAGGGAGACAGGGGGAACAGATACGCAGTATTTT.

This chain connects TRBV5-6 to TRBJ1-5; D possibly corresponds to TRBD1 (5 bases). The CDR3 sequence is 16 residues long. Looked up from germline, CDR1 is SGHDT and CDR2 is YYEEEE. V gave up 2 bases and J gave up 1 base, with 13 bases separating them. CDR3 sequence (DNA): TGTGCCAGCAGCTTAAAGGGGAGGGACAGCAATCAGCCCCAGCATTTT. Translation gives CASSLKGRDSNQPQHF.

The chain is built from TRBV27 and TRBJ2-1; TRBD2 agrees at 9 bases. Trimming removed 3 bases from V and 5 bases from J; junction bases left unmatched: 17. The CDR3 totals 19 residues. Germline CDR1 reads MNHEY; CDR2 reads SMNVEV (reference sequence). This chain's CDR3 is CASSFTPGLAPGRHNEQFF. DNA of the CDR3: TGTGCCAGCAGTTTCACTCCGGGACTAGCTCCCGGGAGACACAATGAGCAGTTCTTC.

The chain employs TRBV7-2 and TRBJ2-2, with D uncertain. Per germline, CDR1 SGHTA and CDR2 FQGNSA. The V end lost 8 bases, the J end lost 2 bases, and 6 bases lay between the germline ends. CDR3 length equals 12 residues. CDR3 amino acids: CASLLNTGELFF. Written as DNA, the CDR3 is TGTGCCAGCCTCCTTAACACCGGGGAGCTGTTTTTT.

V and J are TRBV5-1 and TRBJ1-2, with a possible D match to TRBD1 (6 bases). V lost 4 bases to trimming and J lost 1 base, with 11 bases between them. The CDR3 extends over 14 amino acids. Germline V gene data show CDR1 as SGHRS and CDR2 as YFSETQ. CDR3 sequence reads: CASSKDSNNYGYTF. CDR3 DNA sequence: TGCGCCAGCAGCAAGGACAGCAATAACTATGGCTACACCTTC.

This sequence joins TRBV13 and TRBJ1-2, with 7 bases aligning to TRBD1. The J segment lost 14 bases and the V segment lost 5 bases, leaving 8 bases of the junction unmatched. Germline CDR1 reads PRHDT; CDR2 reads FYEKMQ (reference sequence). The CDR3 runs 11 residues. The DNA for the CDR3 is TGTGCCAGCAGCCTGGGGACAGCTCAAACCTTC. Translated: CASSLGTAQTF.

The chain combines TRBV11-3 with TRBJ2-5, with TRBD2 identical over 8 bases. Germline V gives CDR1 SGHNT, CDR2 YENEEA. The CDR3 runs to 18 residues. V was clipped by 1 base and J by 1 base; unmatched bases: 11. The CDR3 nucleotides read TGTGCCAGCAGCTTAGGGTTGGTAGCGGGGAATTTCCAAGAGACCCAGTACTTC. Its translation: CASSLGLVAGNFQETQYF.